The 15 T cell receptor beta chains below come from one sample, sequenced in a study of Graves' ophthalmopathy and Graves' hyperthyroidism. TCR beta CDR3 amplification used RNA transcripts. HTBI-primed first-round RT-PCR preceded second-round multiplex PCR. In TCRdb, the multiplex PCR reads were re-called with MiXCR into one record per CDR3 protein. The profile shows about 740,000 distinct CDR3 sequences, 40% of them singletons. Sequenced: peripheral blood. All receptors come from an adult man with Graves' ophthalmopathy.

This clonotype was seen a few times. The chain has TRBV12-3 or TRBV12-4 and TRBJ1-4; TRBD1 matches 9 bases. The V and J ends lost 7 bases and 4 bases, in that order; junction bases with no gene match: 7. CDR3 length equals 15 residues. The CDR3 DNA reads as TGTGCCAGCACCATCCGGGACAGGGTTAATGAAAAACTGTTTTTT. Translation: CASTIRDRVNEKLFF.

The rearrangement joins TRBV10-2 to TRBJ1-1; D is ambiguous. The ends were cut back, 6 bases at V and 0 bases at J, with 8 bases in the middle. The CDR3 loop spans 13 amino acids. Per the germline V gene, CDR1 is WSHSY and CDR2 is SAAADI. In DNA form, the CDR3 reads TGCGCCAGCAGGCAGACCTTGAACACTGAAGCTTTCTTT. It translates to CASRQTLNTEAFF.

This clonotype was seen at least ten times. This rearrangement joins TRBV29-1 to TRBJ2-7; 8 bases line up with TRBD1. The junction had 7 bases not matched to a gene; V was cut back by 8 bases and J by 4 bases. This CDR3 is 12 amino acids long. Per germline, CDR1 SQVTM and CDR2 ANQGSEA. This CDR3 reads CSTSTGAYEQYF. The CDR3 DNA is TGCAGCACCTCGACAGGGGCTTACGAGCAGTACTTC.

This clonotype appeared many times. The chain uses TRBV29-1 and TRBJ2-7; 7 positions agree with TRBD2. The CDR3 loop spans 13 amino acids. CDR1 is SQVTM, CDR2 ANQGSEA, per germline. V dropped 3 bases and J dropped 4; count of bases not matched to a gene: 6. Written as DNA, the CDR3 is TGCAGCGTTGATTCTAGCGGCGGTTACGAGCAGTACTTC. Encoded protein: CSVDSSGGYEQYF.

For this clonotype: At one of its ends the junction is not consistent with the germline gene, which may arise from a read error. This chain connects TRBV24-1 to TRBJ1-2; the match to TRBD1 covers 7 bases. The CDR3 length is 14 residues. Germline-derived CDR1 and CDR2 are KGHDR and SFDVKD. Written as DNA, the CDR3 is TGTGCCAGCAGTCTACGCGGGACAGCCTATGGCTACACCTTC. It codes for CASSLRGTAYGYTF.

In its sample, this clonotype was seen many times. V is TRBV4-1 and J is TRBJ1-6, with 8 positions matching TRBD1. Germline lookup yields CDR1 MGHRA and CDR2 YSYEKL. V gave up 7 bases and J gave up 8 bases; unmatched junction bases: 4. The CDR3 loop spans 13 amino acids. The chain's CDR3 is CASKEQGDSPLHF. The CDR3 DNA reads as TGCGCCAGCAAGGAACAGGGGGATTCACCCCTCCACTTT.

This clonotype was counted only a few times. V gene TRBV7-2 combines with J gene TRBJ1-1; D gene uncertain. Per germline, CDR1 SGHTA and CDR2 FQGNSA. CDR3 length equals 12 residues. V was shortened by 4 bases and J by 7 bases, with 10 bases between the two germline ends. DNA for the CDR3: TGTGCCAGCAGCTCCTGGGCAGTTGAAGCTTTCTTT. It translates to CASSSWAVEAFF.

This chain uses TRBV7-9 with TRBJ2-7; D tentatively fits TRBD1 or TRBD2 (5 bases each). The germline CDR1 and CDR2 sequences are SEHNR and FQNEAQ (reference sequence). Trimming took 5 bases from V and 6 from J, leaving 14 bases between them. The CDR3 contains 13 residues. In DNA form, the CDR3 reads TGTGCCAGCAGCAGAACCGGGACGTCCGAGCAGTACTTC. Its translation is CASSRTGTSEQYF.

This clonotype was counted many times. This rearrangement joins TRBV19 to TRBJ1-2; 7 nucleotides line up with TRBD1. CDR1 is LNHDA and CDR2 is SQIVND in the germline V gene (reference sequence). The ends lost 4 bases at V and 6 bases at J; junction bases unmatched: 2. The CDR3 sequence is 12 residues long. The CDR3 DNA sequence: TGTGCCAGTAGTACAGGACAGGATGGCTACACCTTC. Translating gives CASSTGQDGYTF. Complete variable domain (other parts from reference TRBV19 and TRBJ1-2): DGGITQSPKYLFRKEGQNVTLSCEQNLNHDAMYWYRQDPGQGLRLIYYSQIVNDFQKGDIAEGYSVSREKKESFPLTVTSAQKNPTAFYLCASSTGQDGYTFGSGTRLTVV.

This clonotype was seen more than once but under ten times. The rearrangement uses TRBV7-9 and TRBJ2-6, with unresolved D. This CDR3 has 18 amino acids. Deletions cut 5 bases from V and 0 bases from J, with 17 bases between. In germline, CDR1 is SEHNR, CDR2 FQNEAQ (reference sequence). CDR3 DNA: TGTGCCAGCAGCCAAGTCCTATCGGTCCTCTCTGGGGCCAACGTCCTGACTTTC. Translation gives CASSQVLSVLSGANVLTF.

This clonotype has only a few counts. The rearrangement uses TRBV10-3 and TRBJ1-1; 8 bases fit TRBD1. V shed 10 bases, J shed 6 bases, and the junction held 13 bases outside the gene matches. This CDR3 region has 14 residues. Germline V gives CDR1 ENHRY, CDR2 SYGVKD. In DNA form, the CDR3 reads TGTGCCACCCACCCTAATACAGGGGGAGCTGAAGCTTTCTTT. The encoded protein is CATHPNTGGAEAFF.

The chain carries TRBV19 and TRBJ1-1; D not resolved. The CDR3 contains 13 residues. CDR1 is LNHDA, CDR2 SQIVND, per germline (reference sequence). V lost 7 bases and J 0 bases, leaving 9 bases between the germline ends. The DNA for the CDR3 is TGTGCCAGTAATTTAGGGATGAACACTGAAGCTTTCTTT. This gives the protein CASNLGMNTEAFF.

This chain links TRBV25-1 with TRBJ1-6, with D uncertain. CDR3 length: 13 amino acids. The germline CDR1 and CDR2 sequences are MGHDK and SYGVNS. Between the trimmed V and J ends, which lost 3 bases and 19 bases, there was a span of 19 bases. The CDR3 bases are TGTGCCAGCAGTGATAGTGCCGGGGTTCTTCCACACTTT. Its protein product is CASSDSAGVLPHF.

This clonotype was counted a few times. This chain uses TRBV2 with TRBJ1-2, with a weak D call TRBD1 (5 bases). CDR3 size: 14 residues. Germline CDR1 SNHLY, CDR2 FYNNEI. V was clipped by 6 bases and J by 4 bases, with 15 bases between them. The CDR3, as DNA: TGTGCCAGCAGCCAAGTGGGACGGTCCTATGGCTACACCTTC. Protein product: CASSQVGRSYGYTF. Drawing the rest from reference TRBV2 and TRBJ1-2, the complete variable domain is EPEVTQTPSHQVTQMGQEVILRCVPISNHLYFYWYRQILGQKVEFLVSFYNNEISEKSEIFDDQFSVERPDGSNFTLKIRSTKLEDSAMYFCASSQVGRSYGYTFGSGTRLTVV.

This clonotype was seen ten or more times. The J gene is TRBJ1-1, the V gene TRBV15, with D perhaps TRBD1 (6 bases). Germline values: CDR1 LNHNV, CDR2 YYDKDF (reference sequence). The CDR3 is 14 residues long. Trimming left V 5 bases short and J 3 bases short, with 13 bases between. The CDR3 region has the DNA TGTGCCACCAGCGTGAGGAGGGGGTACACTGAAGCTTTCTTT. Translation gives CATSVRRGYTEAFF.